The entry below describes one T cell receptor beta chain. Mouse gene names apply. The read finishes 1 residue shy of the CDR3 end, and the germline J gene is used to complete it. This sample is drawn from a study of tissue T cells after allogeneic stem cell transplantation. The V and J ends lost 2 bases and 0 bases, in that order; junction bases with no gene match: 5. Germline loops: CDR1 NNHNN, CDR2 SYGAGS (reference sequence). The CDR3 loop spans 15 amino acids. Clones were sequenced by immunoSEQ multiplex PCR, and TCRdb holds only the in-frame ones, with some missing. This sample carries approximately 45,000 clones, approximately 73% of them seen once, and the ten largest clones take roughly 0.59%.

V gene TRBV13-2 combines with J gene TRBJ2-7; TRBD1 aligns across 7 bases. The receptor was derived from a pool of C57BL/6 mice in good health. Specimen: sorted cells pooled from one or two spleens. This chain's CDR3 is CASGDPGQSSYEQYF. The covered CDR3 bases are TGTGCCAGCGGTGACCCGGGACAGAGCTCCTATGAACAGTAC.